This T cell receptor beta chain was observed in a study of shared clonotypes between healthy human individuals. Study in general: A donor's plate count was three for CD4 naive and three for CD4 memory; CD8 naive had two and CD8 memory one.

V gave up 7 bases and J gave up 8 bases, with 8 bases separating them. The CDR3 contains 11 residues. Germline lookup yields CDR1 MDHEN and CDR2 SYDVKM. As concerns this clone: The identical CDR3 is also encoded by other nucleotide sequences in the sample.

Assay: immunoSEQ multiplex PCR; the TCRdb copy retains only in-frame clones and omits some. The sample lists over a million clones, roughly 97% seen once, with 0.95% to 1.5% in the top ten. The V gene is TRBV28, the J gene TRBJ2-2; D gene ambiguous. The source of this sequence is a man aged 30 to 39 in good health. The specimen sequenced was naive CD4+ T cells sorted from blood. Subset here: CD45RA+ positively selected. DNA for the CDR3: TGTGCCAGCAAATTAGTAGGGGAGCTGTTTTTT. Its translation is CASKLVGELFF.